Detailed here is one T cell receptor beta chain. What it binds is unknown. V gave up 8 bases and J gave up 0 bases, with 19 bases separating them. CDR1 and CDR2 from the germline V gene are MDHEN and SYDVKM. This CDR3 is built from 16 residues. Amplification of TCR alpha and beta CDR3 regions from RNA used iRepertoire nested multiplex PCR. Tissue mRNA or PBMC total RNA, roughly 100-400 ng, went into one-step reverse transcription and amplification. TCRdb called the multiplex PCR reads again in MiXCR, with one record for every CDR3 protein. The sample consists of 150,000 to 200,000 distinct CDR3 sequences, 43% of them appearing once. The sample comes from a study of glioma-infiltrating T cells. Overall study findings and caveats: Gliomas, especially low-grade, showed above-expected tissue-blood divergence; non-neoplastic patients showed below. Tissue and blood shared very few CDR3 sequences.

The chain employs TRBV28 and TRBJ1-1, with D perhaps matching TRBD1 (6 bases). The TCR comes from a human donor with low-grade glioma or glioblastoma, undergoing nonglioma brain surgery, or in good health (not recorded which). Source material: glioma tissue, nonneoplastic brain tissue, or PBMCs (not recorded which). CDR3: CASRDTLTLMNTEAFF. The CDR3 nucleotides are TGTGCCAGCCGGGACACCCTAACTTTAATGAACACTGAAGCTTTCTTT.